This T cell receptor (beta chain) is from a study of control samples from healthy donors and cancer patients. Method: immunoSEQ multiplex PCR; TCRdb's copy keeps in-frame clones and lacks some. The sample comprises more than 100,000 clones, over 75% of which are singletons, and roughly 2.5% rests with the top ten. The CDR3 consists of 12 residues. V shed 6 bases and J 5 bases; nucleotides not matched to a gene: 3. CDR1 and CDR2 from the germline V gene are LNHDA and SQIVND (reference sequence). The rearrangement uses TRBV19 and TRBJ1-1, with TRBD1 identical over 7 bases. This sequence was found in a man between 18 and 35 years old in good health. The sample taken for sequencing was blood. The CDR3, as DNA: TGTGCCAGTAGGACAGGGCAAACTGAAGCTTTCTTT. Translating gives CASRTGQTEAFF.